This section outlines one T cell receptor (beta chain) sequence together with its context. Its antigen is unidentified. Primers for the PCR totalled 60 Vbeta and 13 Jbeta. Generated by immunoSEQ multiplex PCR, the TCRdb table keeps only in-frame clones and is missing some. Of about 160,000 clones listed, roughly 82% are singletons. The sample belongs to a study of cytomegalovirus exposure and HLA in healthy donors. Study details: Earlier sequencing of 150 million to 200 million T cells yielded 90 million to 140 million unique TCR beta sequences. Ancestry clustering placed around 81% of several hundred genotyped donors in the Caucasian-associated cluster.

Study-level findings and limits: Reports indicate that TCR beta sequences accurately predicted the HLA-A and HLA-B alleles of most subjects.

The CDR3 is made up of 17 amino acids. Germline assignment: CDR1 SGHNT and CDR2 YENEEA. V lost 0 bases to trimming and J lost 1 base, with 16 bases between them. The sequenced sample consisted of PBMCs. This chain links TRBV11-3 with TRBJ2-7; D is perhaps TRBD1 (5 bases). This clonotype originated in a man aged 45 to 65 in good health and CMV-seropositive. The CDR3 DNA follows: TGTGCCAGCAGCTTAGATTTTCCAGGGTGTGTTTCCTACGAGCAGTACGTC. Protein product: CASSLDFPGCVSYEQYV.